This T cell receptor beta chain was captured by sequencing in a study of T cell repertoires in cytomegalovirus infection. Study information: An indication of both CMV infection and matching HLA type came from public TCR beta signatures.

V was clipped by 4 bases and J by 8 bases; unmatched bases: 2. The CDR3 consists of 13 residues. The germline gives CDR1 MGHRA, CDR2 YSYEKL. Using its own MiXCR run on the reads, TCRdb lists one record per CDR3 protein. The sample has 350,000 to 450,000 distinct CDR3 sequences; around 18% are singletons. Sequenced sample: PBMCs. J is TRBJ1-5 and V is TRBV4-1, with 10 bases that match TRBD1. This clonotype originated in a human donor in good health (CMV status not recorded). Some clones in this sample may be carry-over from other donors' samples. CDR3 residues: CASSRGQGEPQHF. The CDR3, as DNA: TGCGCCAGCAGCCGAGGACAGGGGGAGCCCCAGCATTTT.